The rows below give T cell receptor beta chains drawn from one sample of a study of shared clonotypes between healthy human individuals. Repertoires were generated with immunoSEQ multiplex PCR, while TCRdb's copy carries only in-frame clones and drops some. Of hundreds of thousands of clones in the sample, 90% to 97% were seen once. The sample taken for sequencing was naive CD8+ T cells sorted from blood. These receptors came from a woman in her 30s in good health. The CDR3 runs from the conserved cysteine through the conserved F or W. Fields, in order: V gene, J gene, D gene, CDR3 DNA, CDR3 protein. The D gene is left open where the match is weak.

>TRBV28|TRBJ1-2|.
TGTGCCAGCAGTTTTCCGACAGACTACTATGGCTACACCTTC
CASSFPTDYYGYTF
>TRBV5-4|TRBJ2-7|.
TGTGCCAGCAGCTTGTCCAGGGGGGCCTACGAGCAGTACTTC
CASSLSRGAYEQYF
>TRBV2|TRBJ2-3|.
TGTGCCAGCAGTATCGGCGGATACAGCACAGATACGCAGTATTTT
CASSIGGYSTDTQYF
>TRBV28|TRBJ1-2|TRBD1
TGTGCCAGCAGTTTTGGGACAGGGGGTTGGGTTAGTGGCTACACCTTC
CASSFGTGGWVSGYTF
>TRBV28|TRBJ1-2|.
TGTGCCAGCAGGACCGCGACTTACTATGGCTACACCTTC
CASRTATYYGYTF
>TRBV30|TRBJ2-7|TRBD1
TGTGCCTGGAGAGACAGGGGCACCTACGAGCAGTACTTC
CAWRDRGTYEQYF
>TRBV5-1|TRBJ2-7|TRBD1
TGCGCCAGCAGCACTAACCGGGACAGGGGTTACGAGCAGTACTTC
CASSTNRDRGYEQYF
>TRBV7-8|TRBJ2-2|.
TGTGCCAGCAGCTTTGGCAGGGCCGGGGAGCTGTTTTTT
CASSFGRAGELFF
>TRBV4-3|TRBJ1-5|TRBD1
TGCGCCAGCAGCCAACGGGACAGGGCCAATCAGCCCCAGCATTTT
CASSQRDRANQPQHF
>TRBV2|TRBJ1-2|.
TGTGCCAGCAGTGACTTACAGGGAAACTATGGCTACACCTTC
CASSDLQGNYGYTF
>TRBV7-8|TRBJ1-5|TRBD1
TGTGCCAGCAGCAGAGGACAGGGCCTCAATCAGCCCCAGCATTTT
CASSRGQGLNQPQHF
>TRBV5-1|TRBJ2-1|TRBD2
TGCGCCAGCAGCTCCTCTAGCGGTGCCTACAATGAGCAGTTCTTC
CASSSSSGAYNEQFF
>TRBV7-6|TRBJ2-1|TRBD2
TGTGCCAGCAGCTCTTCTGGCGGGAGGGCCTCGTACAATGAGCAGTTCTTC
CASSSSGGRASYNEQFF
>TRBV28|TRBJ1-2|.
TGTGCCAGCAGTTTATATGGCGAAAAACGCTATGGCTACACCTTC
CASSLYGEKRYGYTF
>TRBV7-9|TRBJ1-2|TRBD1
TGTGCCAGCAGCTTAGGGACAGGGGCCTATGGCTACACCTTC
CASSLGTGAYGYTF
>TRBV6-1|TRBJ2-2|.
TGTGCCAGCATGATCCAGACAGGTTATACCGGGGAGCTGTTTTTT
CASMIQTGYTGELFF
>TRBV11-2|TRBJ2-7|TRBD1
TGTGCCAGCACCCCACGGGACAGGGCTTCCTACGAGCAGTACTTC
CASTPRDRASYEQYF